This T cell receptor beta chain originates from a study of control samples from healthy donors and cancer patients (dated by TCRdb to the early 2020s). On this clone: Which antigen it targets is not known. Base-call qualities are not available, and no considerably larger clone is one nucleotide away.

Receptor libraries were prepared by the immunoSEQ multiplex PCR assay. TCRdb re-hosts the immuneACCESS table, in-frame sequences only. Its copies lack some clones; in the studies checked, an unresolved V gene accounts for under half of them, and the cause for the rest is not known. The sample includes about 95,000 clones, with around 90% observed a single time. The top ten constitute roughly an eighth of the sample. Sequences were obtained from blood. This TCR came from a woman aged 65 to 85 in good health.

The CDR3 protein is CASSEGFGNTIYF. The sequence in DNA is TGTGCCAGCAGTGAGGGTTTCGGAAACACCATATATTTT. The sequence links TRBV28 to TRBJ1-3, with the D gene call left open. According to the germline V gene, CDR1 reads MDHEN and CDR2 reads SYDVKM. The trim is 5 bases for V and 4 bases for J, with a gap of 9 bases between the germline ends. Including the terminal cysteine and phenylalanine, the CDR3 comprises 13 residues. The DNA shown is the 39-base CDR3, in frame from base 1.